This T cell receptor beta chain was observed in a study of siplizumab effects on memory and regulatory T cells. The V gene lost 0 bases and the J gene lost 0 bases, with 6 bases spanning the gap. This CDR3 comprises 16 residues. CDR1 LGHNA and CDR2 YSLEER come from the germline V gene. General study results and limits: Proliferating siplizumab-cultured Tregs lacked confirmed suppressive function.

Note on this clone: Its target is unknown.

Profiling relied on immunoSEQ multiplex PCR, and the TCRdb table lists in-frame clones only, not all of them. The sample yields 70,000 to 95,000 clones, roughly 96% seen once. The sequenced sample was naive CD4+ T cells sorted from blood. The chain couples TRBV4-3 to TRBJ2-6; D not resolved. The clonotype was recovered from a human donor in good health. CDR3 DNA: TGCGCCAGCAGCCAAGAGGGAAGCTCTGGGGCCAACGTCCTGACTTTC. It codes for CASSQEGSSGANVLTF.